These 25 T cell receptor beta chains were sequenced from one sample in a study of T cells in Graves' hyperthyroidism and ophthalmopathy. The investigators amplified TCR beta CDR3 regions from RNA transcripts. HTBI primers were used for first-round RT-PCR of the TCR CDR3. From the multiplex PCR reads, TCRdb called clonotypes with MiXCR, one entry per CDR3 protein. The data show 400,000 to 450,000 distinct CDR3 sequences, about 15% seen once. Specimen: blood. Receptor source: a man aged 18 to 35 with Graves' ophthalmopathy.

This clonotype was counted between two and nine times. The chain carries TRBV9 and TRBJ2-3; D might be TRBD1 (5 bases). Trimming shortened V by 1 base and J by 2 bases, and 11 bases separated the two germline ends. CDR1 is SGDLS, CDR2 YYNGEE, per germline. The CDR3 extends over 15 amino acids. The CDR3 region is CASSVRGRNTDTQYF. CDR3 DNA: TGTGCCAGCAGCGTAAGGGGTCGAAACACAGATACGCAGTATTTT.

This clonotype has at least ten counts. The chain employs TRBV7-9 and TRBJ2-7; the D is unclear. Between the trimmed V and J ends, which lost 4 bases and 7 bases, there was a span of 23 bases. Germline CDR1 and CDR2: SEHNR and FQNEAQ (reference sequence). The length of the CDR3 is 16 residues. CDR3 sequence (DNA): TGTGCCAGCAGCTCAGTCCGGGCACTGGCAGTAAGTGAGCAGTACTTC. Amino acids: CASSSVRALAVSEQYF.

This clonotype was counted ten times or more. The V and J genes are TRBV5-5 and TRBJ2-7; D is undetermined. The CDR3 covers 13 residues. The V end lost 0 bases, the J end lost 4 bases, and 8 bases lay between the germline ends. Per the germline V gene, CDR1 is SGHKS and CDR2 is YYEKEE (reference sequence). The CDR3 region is CASSLAESYEQYF. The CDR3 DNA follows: TGTGCCAGCAGCTTGGCAGAGTCGTACGAGCAGTACTTC.

CDR3 sequence reads: CASSVAGRGDEQYF. CDR3 DNA sequence: TGTGCCAGCAGCGTAGCTGGCAGGGGGGATGAGCAGTACTTC. The chain employs TRBV9 and TRBJ2-7; a weak D match, TRBD1 (7 bases). The ends were cut back, 0 bases at V and 7 bases at J, with 14 bases in the middle. The CDR3 has 14 amino acids. Germline loops: CDR1 SGDLS, CDR2 YYNGEE.

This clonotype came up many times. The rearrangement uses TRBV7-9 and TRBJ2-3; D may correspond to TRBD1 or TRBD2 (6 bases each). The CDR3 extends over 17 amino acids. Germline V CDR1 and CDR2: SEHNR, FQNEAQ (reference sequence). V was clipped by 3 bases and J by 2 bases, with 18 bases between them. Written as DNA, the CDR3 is TGTGCCAGCAGCTTCCCCGGGGGCCTTGCCTACACAGATACGCAGTATTTT. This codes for CASSFPGGLAYTDTQYF.

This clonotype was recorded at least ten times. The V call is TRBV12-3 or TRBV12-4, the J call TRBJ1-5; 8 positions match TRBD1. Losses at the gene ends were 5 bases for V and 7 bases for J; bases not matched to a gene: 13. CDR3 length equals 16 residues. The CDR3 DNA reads TGTGCCAGCAGTCTCCAAACCGGGACAGGCGGCCAGCCCCAGCATTTT. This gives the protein CASSLQTGTGGQPQHF.

DNA of the CDR3: TGCGCCAGCAGCCACAAGGAGGGGGCAAATGGGGAGCTGTTTTTT. It is translated as CASSHKEGANGELFF. This chain uses TRBV4-1 with TRBJ2-2, with D perhaps matching TRBD1 (7 bases). Trimming cost V 3 bases and J 8 bases, with 16 bases left between them. This CDR3 has 15 residues. The V gene's germline CDR1 is MGHRA and CDR2 YSYEKL.

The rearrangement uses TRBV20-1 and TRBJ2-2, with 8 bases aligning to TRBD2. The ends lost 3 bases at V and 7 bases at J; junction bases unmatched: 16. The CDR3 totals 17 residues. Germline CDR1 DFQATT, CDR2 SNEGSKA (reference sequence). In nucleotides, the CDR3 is TGCAGTGCTAGGAGGGGCCTGGGTGCGGGAGGCCGCGGGGAGCTGTTTTTT. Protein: CSARRGLGAGGRGELFF.

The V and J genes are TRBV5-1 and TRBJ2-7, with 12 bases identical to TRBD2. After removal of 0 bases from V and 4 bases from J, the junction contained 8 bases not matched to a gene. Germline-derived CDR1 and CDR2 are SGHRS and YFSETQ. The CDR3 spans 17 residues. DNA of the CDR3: TGCGCCAGCAGCTTGGCGGGAAGGACTAGCGGGAAGTACGAGCAGTACTTC. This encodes CASSLAGRTSGKYEQYF.

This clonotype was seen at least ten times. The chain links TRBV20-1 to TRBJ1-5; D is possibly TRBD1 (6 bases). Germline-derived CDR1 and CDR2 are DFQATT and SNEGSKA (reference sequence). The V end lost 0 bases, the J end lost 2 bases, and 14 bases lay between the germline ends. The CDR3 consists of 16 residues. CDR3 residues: CSARDGPGAGNQPQHF. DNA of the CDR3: TGCAGTGCTAGAGATGGGCCGGGGGCGGGCAATCAGCCCCAGCATTTT.

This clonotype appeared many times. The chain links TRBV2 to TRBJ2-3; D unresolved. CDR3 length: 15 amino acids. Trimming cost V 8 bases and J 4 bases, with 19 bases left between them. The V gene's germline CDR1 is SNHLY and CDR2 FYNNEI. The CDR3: CASRREVSPPDTQYF. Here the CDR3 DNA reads TGTGCCAGCCGAAGAGAGGTGTCTCCCCCAGATACGCAGTATTTT.

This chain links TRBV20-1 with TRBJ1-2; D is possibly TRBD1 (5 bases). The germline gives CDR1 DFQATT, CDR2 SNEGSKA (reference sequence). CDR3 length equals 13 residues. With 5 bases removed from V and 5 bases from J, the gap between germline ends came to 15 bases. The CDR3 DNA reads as TGCAGTGCTTCTCAGGGAAGGGGATATGGCTACACCTTC. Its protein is CSASQGRGYGYTF.

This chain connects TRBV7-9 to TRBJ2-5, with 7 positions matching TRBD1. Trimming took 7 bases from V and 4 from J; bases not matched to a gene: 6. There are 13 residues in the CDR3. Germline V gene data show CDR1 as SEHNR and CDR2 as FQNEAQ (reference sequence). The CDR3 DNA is TGTGCCAGCATCCCAGGGGGTGGAGAGACCCAGTACTTC. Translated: CASIPGGGETQYF.

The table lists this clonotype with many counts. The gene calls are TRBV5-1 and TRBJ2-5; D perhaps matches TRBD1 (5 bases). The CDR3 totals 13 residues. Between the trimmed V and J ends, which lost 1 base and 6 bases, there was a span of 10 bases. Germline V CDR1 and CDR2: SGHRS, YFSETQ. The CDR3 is CASSLLGPQTQYF. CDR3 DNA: TGCGCCAGCAGCTTGTTGGGGCCCCAGACCCAGTACTTC.

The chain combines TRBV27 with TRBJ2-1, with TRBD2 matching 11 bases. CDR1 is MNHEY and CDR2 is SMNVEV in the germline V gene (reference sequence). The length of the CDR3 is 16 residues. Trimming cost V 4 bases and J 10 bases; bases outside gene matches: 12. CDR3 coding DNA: TGTGCCAGCAGTTCATTAGCGGGGGGGACTCCTTACGAGCAGTTCTTC. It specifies CASSSLAGGTPYEQFF.

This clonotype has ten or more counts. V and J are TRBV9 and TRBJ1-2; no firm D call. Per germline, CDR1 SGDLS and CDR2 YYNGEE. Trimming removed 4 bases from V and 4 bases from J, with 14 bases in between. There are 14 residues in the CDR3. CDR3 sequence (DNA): TGTGCCAGCAGCCCCTCGACGGAGGGCTATGGCTACACCTTC. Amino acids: CASSPSTEGYGYTF.

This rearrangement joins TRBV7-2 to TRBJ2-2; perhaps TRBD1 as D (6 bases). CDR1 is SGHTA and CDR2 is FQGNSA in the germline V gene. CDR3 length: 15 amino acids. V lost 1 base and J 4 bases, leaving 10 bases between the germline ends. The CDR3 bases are TGTGCCAGCAGCTTAGTACAGGGTTCCACCGGGGAGCTGTTTTTT. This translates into CASSLVQGSTGELFF.

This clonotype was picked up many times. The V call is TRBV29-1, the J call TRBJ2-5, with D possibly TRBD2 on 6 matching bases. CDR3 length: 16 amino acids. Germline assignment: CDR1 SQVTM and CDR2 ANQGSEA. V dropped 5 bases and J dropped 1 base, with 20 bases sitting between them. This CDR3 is CSVTLRGRQIQETQYF. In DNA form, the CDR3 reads TGCAGCGTTACCTTGCGGGGCCGACAGATCCAAGAGACCCAGTACTTC.

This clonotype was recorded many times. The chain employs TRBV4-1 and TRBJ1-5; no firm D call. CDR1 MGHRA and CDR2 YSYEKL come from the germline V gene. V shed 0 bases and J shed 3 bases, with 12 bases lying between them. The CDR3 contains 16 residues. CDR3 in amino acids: CASSQDDTRPNQPQHF. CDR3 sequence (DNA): TGCGCCAGCAGCCAAGATGACACCCGGCCCAATCAGCCCCAGCATTTT.

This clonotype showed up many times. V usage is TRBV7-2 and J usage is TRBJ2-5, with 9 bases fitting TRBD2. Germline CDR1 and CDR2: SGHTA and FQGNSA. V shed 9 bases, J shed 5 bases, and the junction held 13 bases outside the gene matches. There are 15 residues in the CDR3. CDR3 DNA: TGTGCCAGTAGGAAGGGCACAGCGGGAGGCGAGACCCAGTACTTC. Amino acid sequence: CASRKGTAGGETQYF.

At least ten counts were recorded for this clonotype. CDR3 in amino acids: CASRYGTNYGYTF. The CDR3 DNA reads TGCGCCAGCCGATACGGGACTAACTATGGCTACACCTTC. The chain joins TRBV5-1 to TRBJ1-2; D not certain. The CDR3 is 13 amino acids. Trimming pared 7 bases from V and 0 bases from J, leaving 10 bases between. Germline lookup yields CDR1 SGHRS and CDR2 YFSETQ.

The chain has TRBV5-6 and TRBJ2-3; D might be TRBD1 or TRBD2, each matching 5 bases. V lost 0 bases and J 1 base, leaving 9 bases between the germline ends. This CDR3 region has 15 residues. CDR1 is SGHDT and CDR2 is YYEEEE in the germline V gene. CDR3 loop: CASSLGGIRTDTQYF. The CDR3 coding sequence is TGTGCCAGCAGCTTGGGGGGGATTCGCACAGATACGCAGTATTTT.

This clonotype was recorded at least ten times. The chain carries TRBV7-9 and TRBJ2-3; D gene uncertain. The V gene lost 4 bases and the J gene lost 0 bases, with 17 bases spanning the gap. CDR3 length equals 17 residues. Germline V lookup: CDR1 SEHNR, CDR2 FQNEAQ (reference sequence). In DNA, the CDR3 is TGTGCCAGCAGCTCGGACGCAGATGCCGATAGCACAGATACGCAGTATTTT. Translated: CASSSDADADSTDTQYF.

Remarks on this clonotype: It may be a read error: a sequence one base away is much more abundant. The CDR3 bases are TGTGCCAGCAGCTCGTTCCAAGACACTGAAGCTTTCTTT. This gives the protein CASSSFQDTEAFF. The rearrangement joins TRBV5-4 to TRBJ1-1; no reliable D call. This CDR3 has 13 residues. Germline V CDR1 and CDR2: SGHNT, YYREEE (reference sequence). V shed 3 bases and J shed 3 bases, with 9 bases lying between them.

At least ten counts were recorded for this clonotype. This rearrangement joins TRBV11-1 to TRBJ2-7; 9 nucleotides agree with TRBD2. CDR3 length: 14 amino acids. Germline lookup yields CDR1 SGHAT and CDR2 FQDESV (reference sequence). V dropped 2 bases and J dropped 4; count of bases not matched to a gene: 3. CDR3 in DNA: TGTGCCAGCAGCTTAAATAGCGGGAGTTACGAGCAGTACTTC. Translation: CASSLNSGSYEQYF.